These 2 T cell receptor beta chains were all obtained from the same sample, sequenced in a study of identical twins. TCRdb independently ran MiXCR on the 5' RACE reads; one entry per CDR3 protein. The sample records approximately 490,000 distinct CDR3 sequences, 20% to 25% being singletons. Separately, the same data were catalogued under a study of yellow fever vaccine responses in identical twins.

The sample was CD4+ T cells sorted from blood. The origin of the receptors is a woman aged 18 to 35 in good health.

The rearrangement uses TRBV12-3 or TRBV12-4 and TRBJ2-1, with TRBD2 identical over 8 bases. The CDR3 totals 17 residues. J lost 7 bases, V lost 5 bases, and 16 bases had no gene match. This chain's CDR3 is CASSPGGDLWEENEQFF. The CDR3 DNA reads TGTGCCAGCAGTCCGGGGGGGGACCTATGGGAGGAGAATGAGCAGTTCTTC.

This CDR3 is CASSPRQGRTEAFF. The CDR3 nucleotides read TGCGCCAGCAGCCCGCGACAGGGGCGGACTGAAGCTTTCTTT. The chain carries TRBV5-1 and TRBJ1-1, with 8 bases aligning to TRBD1. This CDR3 has 14 amino acids. Germline V lookup: CDR1 SGHRS, CDR2 YFSETQ. V lost 4 bases and J lost 5; bases outside the gene matches: 7.